A single sample is the source of the 17 T cell receptor beta chains below, sequenced in a study of cytomegalovirus exposure and HLA in healthy donors. The PCR employed 60 Vbeta primers together with 13 Jbeta primers. TCRdb's table, derived via immunoSEQ multiplex PCR, lists solely in-frame clones and lacks some. The sample lists around 150,000 clones; 60% to 85% were seen once. The sample consisted of PBMCs. The receptors stem from a man aged 45-65 years in good health and CMV-seropositive.

The V gene is TRBV4-1, the J gene TRBJ2-7; no clear D. V lost 2 bases to trimming and J lost 0 bases, with 11 bases between them. This CDR3 has 15 residues. Germline V gene lookup returns CDR1 MGHRA and CDR2 YSYEKL. CDR3 in amino acids: CASSQIPGGSYEQYF. CDR3 nucleotides: TGCGCCAGCAGCCAAATTCCGGGTGGCTCCTACGAGCAGTACTTC.

This rearrangement joins TRBV19 to TRBJ2-7; TRBD1 matches at 9 bases. The CDR3 spans 15 residues. Trimming removed 5 bases from V and 0 bases from J; junction bases left unmatched: 5. Germline CDR1 and CDR2: LNHDA and SQIVND (reference sequence). The CDR3 here is CASSPGQGSSYEQYF. The CDR3 DNA sequence: TGTGCCAGTAGTCCTGGACAGGGGTCCTCCTACGAGCAGTACTTC.

The chain links TRBV2 to TRBJ2-1; possibly TRBD1 for D (5 bases). Germline CDR1 and CDR2: SNHLY and FYNNEI. Trimming removed 6 bases from V and 2 bases from J, with 14 bases in between. The CDR3 totals 15 residues. This CDR3 reads CASRELQDAYNEQFF. For the CDR3, the DNA is TGTGCCAGCAGGGAGCTACAGGACGCCTACAATGAGCAGTTCTTC.

The chain links TRBV4-3 to TRBJ2-5; TRBD2 matches 12 bases. The germline CDR1 and CDR2 sequences are LGHNA and YSLEER. Trimming at V came to 0 bases and at J to 5 bases, leaving 4 bases not matched to a gene. This CDR3 is 16 amino acids long. The CDR3 nucleotides read TGCGCCAGCAGCCAAGATGGGACTAGCGGGCCGGAGACCCAGTACTTC. Amino acid sequence: CASSQDGTSGPETQYF.

The CDR3 DNA reads TGCGCCAGCAGTGAGGGCGGAGGGGTTGGACAGCCCCAGCATTTT. It translates to CASSEGGGVGQPQHF. This chain joins TRBV10-2 and TRBJ1-5, with D possibly matching TRBD1 (5 bases). The germline V gene encodes CDR1 WSHSY and CDR2 SAAADI. With 2 bases removed from V and 7 bases from J, the gap between germline ends came to 15 bases. CDR3 length: 15 amino acids.

The chain combines TRBV4-2 with TRBJ1-2; maybe TRBD1 (6 bases). The CDR3 length is 16 residues. CDR1 is LGHNA and CDR2 is YNFKEQ in the germline V gene. V lost 4 bases, J lost 4 bases, and 19 bases lay in between. Here the CDR3 reads CASSPLGPGDAYGYTF. CDR3 in DNA: TGTGCCAGCAGCCCCCTAGGGCCAGGGGACGCCTATGGCTACACCTTC.

The V call is TRBV5-6, the J call TRBJ2-3; TRBD1 matches 7 bases. This CDR3 has 16 residues. Trimming cost V 0 bases and J 0 bases; bases outside gene matches: 4. Germline-derived CDR1 and CDR2 are SGHDT and YYEEEE. In nucleotides, the CDR3 is TGTGCCAGCAGCTTGGACGCCAGGGGGAGCACAGATACGCAGTATTTT. Translating it yields CASSLDARGSTDTQYF.

The chain joins TRBV25-1 to TRBJ2-1, with D perhaps matching TRBD2 (6 bases). The V end lost 2 bases, the J end lost 2 bases, and 10 bases lay between the germline ends. The V gene's germline CDR1 is MGHDK and CDR2 SYGVNS. The CDR3 spans 15 residues. CDR3 bases: TGTGCCAGCAGTGAAGTCGGACTAACCTACAATGAGCAGTTCTTC. Protein product: CASSEVGLTYNEQFF.

As to this clone: Since the CDR3 does not end with the conserved phenylalanine or tryptophan, this likely comes from a read error. CDR3 bases: TGCAGCGGTGGACAGGGGGCCTCTAACTATGGCTACACCTCC. Its translation is CSGGQGASNYGYTS. The rearrangement joins TRBV29-1 to TRBJ1-2, with 11 bases aligning to TRBD1. V dropped 7 bases and J dropped 0; count of bases not matched to a gene: 4. CDR1 and CDR2 from the germline V gene are SQVTM and ANQGSEA. The CDR3 is 14 amino acids.

This chain connects TRBV7-8 to TRBJ2-2, with D maybe TRBD1 (5 bases). The germline V gene encodes CDR1 SGHVS and CDR2 FQNEAQ. Trimming shortened V by 5 bases and J by 2 bases, and 12 bases separated the two germline ends. CDR3 length: 15 residues. The CDR3 sequence is CASSLVGPNTGELFF. The CDR3 nucleotides are TGTGCCAGCAGCCTGGTGGGGCCTAACACCGGGGAGCTGTTTTTT.

V and J are TRBV9 and TRBJ1-1; 9 bases line up with TRBD1. This CDR3 has 16 amino acids. Germline trimming cut 3 bases from V and 2 bases from J; bases unmatched to any gene: 8. Germline CDR1 and CDR2: SGDLS and YYNGEE. CDR3 region: CASSEYGTGKNTEAFF. Written as DNA, the CDR3 is TGTGCCAGCAGCGAGTACGGGACAGGGAAAAACACTGAAGCTTTCTTT.

Only a few counts were recorded for this clone. This chain connects TRBV7-2 to TRBJ2-7; TRBD2 might be the D (6 bases). The CDR3 is 13 amino acids. Germline V gene sequence: CDR1 SGHTA, CDR2 FQGNSA. The V end lost 5 bases, the J end lost 0 bases, and 8 bases lay between the germline ends. The CDR3, as DNA: TGTGCCAGCAGCCCAGCGGGCTCCTACGAGCAGTACTTC. Its protein product is CASSPAGSYEQYF.

This chain joins TRBV4-1 and TRBJ2-7, with D unclear. CDR3 length equals 16 residues. Germline V gene data show CDR1 as MGHRA and CDR2 as YSYEKL. Trimming cost V 0 bases and J 0 bases, with 12 bases left between them. The CDR3 coding sequence is TGCGCCAGCAGCCAAGAAACCCATGGAGACTCCTACGAGCAGTACTTC. It translates to CASSQETHGDSYEQYF.

CDR3 in amino acids: CASSQDGEGEQYF. For the CDR3, the DNA is TGCGCCAGCAGCCAGGACGGCGAGGGCGAGCAGTACTTC. The chain recombines TRBV5-1 with TRBJ2-7, with a weak D call TRBD2 (5 bases). The ends were cut back, 4 bases at V and 6 bases at J, with 14 bases in the middle. Germline assignment: CDR1 SGHRS and CDR2 YFSETQ. CDR3 size: 13 residues.

The chain carries TRBV7-9 and TRBJ1-3; D perhaps matches TRBD1 (5 bases). The V gene lost 3 bases and the J gene lost 4 bases, with 10 bases spanning the gap. This CDR3 spans 14 amino acids. Germline-derived CDR1 and CDR2 are SEHNR and FQNEAQ (reference sequence). Here the CDR3 reads CASSLGDRGNTIYF. CDR3 DNA sequence: TGTGCCAGCAGCTTGGGTGACAGAGGAAACACCATATATTTT.

The V call is TRBV10-3, the J call TRBJ1-1; 7 bases match TRBD1. The J segment lost 0 bases and the V segment lost 5 bases, leaving 3 bases of the junction unmatched. The CDR3 loop spans 14 amino acids. From germline, CDR1 is ENHRY and CDR2 SYGVKD. The CDR3: CAISPTGLNTEAFF. CDR3 DNA sequence: TGTGCCATCAGTCCGACAGGGTTGAACACTGAAGCTTTCTTT.

This clone was seen only once. V is TRBV18 and J is TRBJ2-1, with 9 bases matching TRBD2. Germline CDR1 reads KGHSH; CDR2 reads LQKENI. The CDR3 extends over 16 amino acids. The J segment lost 7 bases and the V segment lost 3 bases, leaving 10 bases of the junction unmatched. CDR3: CASSPVRAGGRNEQFF. DNA of the CDR3: TGTGCCAGCTCACCGGTGAGGGCGGGGGGGAGAAATGAGCAGTTCTTC.